This TCR beta chain was profiled in a study of blood T cell repertoires in COVID-19. CDR3 length: 15 residues. Germline assignment: CDR1 SGHDT and CDR2 YYEEEE. V was cut by 4 bases and J by 6 bases, with 14 bases left in between. TCRdb's copy holds only in-frame clones and misses some; the assay was immunoSEQ multiplex PCR. This sample yields around 25,000 clones, of which 86% are seen a single time; about 5% belongs to the top ten. The origin of this receptor is a man aged 45 to 65 with active COVID-19. V usage is TRBV5-6 and J usage is TRBJ1-6; D possibly corresponds to TRBD1 (6 bases). The specimen was peripheral blood. CDR3 nucleotide sequence: TGTGCCAGCAGCAGCGGACAGATTTTTAATTCACCCCTCCACTTT. This encodes CASSSGQIFNSPLHF.